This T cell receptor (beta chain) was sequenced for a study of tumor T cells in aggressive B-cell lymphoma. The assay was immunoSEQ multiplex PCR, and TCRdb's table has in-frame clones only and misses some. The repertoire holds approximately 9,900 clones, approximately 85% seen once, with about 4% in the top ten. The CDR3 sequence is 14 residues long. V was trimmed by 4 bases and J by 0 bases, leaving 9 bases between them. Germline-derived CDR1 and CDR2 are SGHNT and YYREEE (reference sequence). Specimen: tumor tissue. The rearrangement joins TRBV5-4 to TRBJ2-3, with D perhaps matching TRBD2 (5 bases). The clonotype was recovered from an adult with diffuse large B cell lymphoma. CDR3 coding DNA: TGTGCCAGCAGCCTACTAGTTAGCACAGATACGCAGTATTTT. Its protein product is CASSLLVSTDTQYF.